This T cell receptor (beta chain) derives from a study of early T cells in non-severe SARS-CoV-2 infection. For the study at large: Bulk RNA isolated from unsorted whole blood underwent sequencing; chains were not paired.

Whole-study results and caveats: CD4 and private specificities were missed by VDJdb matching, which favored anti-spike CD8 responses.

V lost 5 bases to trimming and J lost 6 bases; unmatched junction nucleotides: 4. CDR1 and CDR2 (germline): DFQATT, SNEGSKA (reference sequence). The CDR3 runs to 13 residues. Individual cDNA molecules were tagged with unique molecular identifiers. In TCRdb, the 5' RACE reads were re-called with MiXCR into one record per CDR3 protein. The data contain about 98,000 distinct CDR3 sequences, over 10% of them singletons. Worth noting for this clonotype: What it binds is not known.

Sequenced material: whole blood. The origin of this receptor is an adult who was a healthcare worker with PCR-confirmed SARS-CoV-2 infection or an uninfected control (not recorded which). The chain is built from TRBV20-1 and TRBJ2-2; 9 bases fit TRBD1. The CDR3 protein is CSAGTGNPGELFF. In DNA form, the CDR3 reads TGCAGTGCTGGGACAGGGAATCCCGGGGAGCTGTTTTTT.